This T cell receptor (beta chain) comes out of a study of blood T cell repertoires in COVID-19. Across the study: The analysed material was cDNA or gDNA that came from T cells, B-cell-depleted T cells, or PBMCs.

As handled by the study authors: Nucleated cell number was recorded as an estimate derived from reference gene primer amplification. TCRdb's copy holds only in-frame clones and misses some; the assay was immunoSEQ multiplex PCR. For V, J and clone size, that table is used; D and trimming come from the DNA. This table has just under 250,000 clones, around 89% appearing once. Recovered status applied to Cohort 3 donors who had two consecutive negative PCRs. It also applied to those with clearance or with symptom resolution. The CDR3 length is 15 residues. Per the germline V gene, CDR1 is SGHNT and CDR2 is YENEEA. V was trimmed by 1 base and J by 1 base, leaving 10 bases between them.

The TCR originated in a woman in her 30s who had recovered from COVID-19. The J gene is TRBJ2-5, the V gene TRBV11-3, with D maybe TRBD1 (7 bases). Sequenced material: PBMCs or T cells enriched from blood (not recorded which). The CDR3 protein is CASSLGRDSQETQYF. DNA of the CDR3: TGTGCCAGCAGCTTAGGGCGGGACAGCCAAGAGACCCAGTACTTC.